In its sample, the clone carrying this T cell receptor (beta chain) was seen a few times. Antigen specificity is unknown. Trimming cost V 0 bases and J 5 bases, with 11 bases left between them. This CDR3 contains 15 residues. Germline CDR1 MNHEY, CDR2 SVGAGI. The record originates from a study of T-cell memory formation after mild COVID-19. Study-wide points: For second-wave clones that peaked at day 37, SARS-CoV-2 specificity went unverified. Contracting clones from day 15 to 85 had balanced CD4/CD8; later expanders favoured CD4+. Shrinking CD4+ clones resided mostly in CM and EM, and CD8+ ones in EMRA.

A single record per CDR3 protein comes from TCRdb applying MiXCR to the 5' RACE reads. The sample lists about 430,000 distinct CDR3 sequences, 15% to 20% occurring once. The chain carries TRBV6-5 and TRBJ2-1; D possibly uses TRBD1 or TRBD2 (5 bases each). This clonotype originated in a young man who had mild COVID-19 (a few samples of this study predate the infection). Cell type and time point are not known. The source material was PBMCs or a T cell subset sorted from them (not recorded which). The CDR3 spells CASSYSGDGHNEQFF. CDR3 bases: TGTGCCAGCAGTTACTCCGGGGACGGCCACAATGAGCAGTTCTTC.